The 3 T cell receptor beta chains in this list originate from one sample, sequenced in a study of identical twins. One entry per CDR3 protein results from TCRdb running MiXCR on the 5' RACE reads. The table records approximately 190,000 distinct CDR3 sequences, 15% to 20% of them present only once. A further study also used this sample, focusing on T cells expressing NK-cell markers.

The specimen was CD8+ T cells sorted from blood. The receptors originated from a woman younger than 35 in good health.

This clonotype was seen only a few times. The gene calls are TRBV6-4 and TRBJ2-1, with a weak D call TRBD1 (5 bases). The CDR3 loop spans 13 amino acids. Trimming left V 5 bases short and J 4 bases short, with 9 bases between. Germline lookup yields CDR1 MRHNA and CDR2 SNTAGT. CDR3 in amino acids: CASSRQSYNEQFF. The CDR3 DNA is TGTGCCAGCAGTAGACAGAGTTACAATGAGCAGTTCTTC.

There are a few counts of this clonotype. The rearrangement joins TRBV13 to TRBJ1-2; TRBD1 agrees at 8 bases. The germline V gene has CDR1 PRHDT and CDR2 FYEKMQ (reference sequence). The CDR3 sequence is 14 residues long. Losses at the gene ends were 5 bases for V and 0 bases for J; bases not matched to a gene: 2. The CDR3 is CASSPTGANYGYTF. The CDR3 DNA follows: TGTGCCAGCAGCCCGACAGGGGCTAACTATGGCTACACCTTC.

The chain links TRBV5-1 to TRBJ2-1; D is perhaps TRBD2 (6 bases). CDR3 size: 14 residues. CDR1 is SGHRS, CDR2 YFSETQ, per germline. V was trimmed by 0 bases and J by 7 bases, leaving 11 bases between them. The CDR3 loop reads CASSLDAGINEQFF. The CDR3 region has the DNA TGCGCCAGCAGCTTGGATGCGGGAATAAATGAGCAGTTCTTC.